This T cell receptor (beta chain) was sequenced for a study of blood T cells in healthy people across ages. General observations from the study: While age rose, TCR beta diversity per million T cells dropped in a roughly linear way. Compared with aged donors, long-lived donors showed fewer expanded clones, suggesting selection.

This clonotype came up a few times. Its antigen is as yet unknown. Extraction yielded at least 5 micrograms of total RNA per sample. A second PCR of about 6 to 11 cycles used a sample-barcoded 5' primer and a J-beta primer mix. A template-switch adaptor that had 12 random nucleotides put a tag on each cDNA molecule. In TCRdb, the 5' RACE reads were re-called with MiXCR into one record per CDR3 protein. This table holds about 730,000 distinct CDR3 sequences, approximately 43% found once. The CDR3 sequence is 10 residues long. Germline V gene data show CDR1 as SGHNT and CDR2 as YENEEA. The rearrangement uses TRBV11-3 and TRBJ1-2, with a weak D call TRBD1 (5 bases). The sample taken for sequencing was blood. The receptor was isolated from a woman in her sixties in good health. The chain's CDR3 is CAPTVYGYTF. For the CDR3, the DNA is TGTGCTCCGACAGTTTATGGCTACACCTTC.